The table lists the clone carrying this TCR beta chain with a few counts. This sample was taken from a study of memory CD4+ T cells and cytomegalovirus serostatus. Study background: Healthy Belgian adult donors included nine or ten CMV-positive and some 24 CMV-negative people.

Single viable CD3+CD4+CD8-CD45RO+ cells were sorted as the memory CD4+ T cells. CMV serostatus came from serum IgG against pp150, pp28, p38, p52. CDR3 size: 16 residues. Germline CDR1 SGHAT, CDR2 FQDESV (reference sequence). V shed 8 bases, J shed 5 bases, and the junction held 10 bases outside the gene matches. Profiling relied on immunoSEQ multiplex PCR, and the TCRdb table lists in-frame clones only, not all of them. This table has about 41,000 clones, roughly 77% appearing once. This chain uses TRBV11-1 with TRBJ2-1; 12 nucleotides agree with TRBD2. The receptor comes from an adult in good health and CMV-seronegative. Material for sequencing was memory CD4+ T cells from blood. CDR3 coding DNA: TGTGCCAGCGCTCTAGCGGGGGGGCAAGAAAACAATGAGCAGTTCTTC. Its protein is CASALAGGQENNEQFF.